This T cell receptor (beta chain) was recorded in a study of radiotherapy plus CTLA-4 blockade in lung cancer. The overall study: The study recorded objective responses in less than 20% of patients and disease control in about 30%.

Only in-frame clones appear in the TCRdb table, and some are missing; sequencing was by immunoSEQ multiplex PCR. The table shows about 38,000 clones, with 80% to 90% occurring only once. Turning to this clone: Its antigen is not identified.

The germline gives CDR1 SGHRS, CDR2 YFSETQ. V lost 0 bases and J 6 bases, leaving 6 bases between the germline ends. This CDR3 has 13 amino acids. Study observations and caveats: Radiotherapy was combined with ipilimumab, and tumor-derived TCR clones then expanded in blood.

V usage is TRBV5-1 and J usage is TRBJ1-4, with unresolved D. This specimen was peripheral blood, taken from a patient treated with radiotherapy plus ipilimumab. The sequence derives from a human donor with non-small cell lung cancer whose response to radiotherapy plus ipilimumab could not be evaluated. The DNA of the CDR3 is TGCGCCAGCAGCTTGGGTCTCTATGAAAAACTGTTTTTT. Amino acids: CASSLGLYEKLFF.